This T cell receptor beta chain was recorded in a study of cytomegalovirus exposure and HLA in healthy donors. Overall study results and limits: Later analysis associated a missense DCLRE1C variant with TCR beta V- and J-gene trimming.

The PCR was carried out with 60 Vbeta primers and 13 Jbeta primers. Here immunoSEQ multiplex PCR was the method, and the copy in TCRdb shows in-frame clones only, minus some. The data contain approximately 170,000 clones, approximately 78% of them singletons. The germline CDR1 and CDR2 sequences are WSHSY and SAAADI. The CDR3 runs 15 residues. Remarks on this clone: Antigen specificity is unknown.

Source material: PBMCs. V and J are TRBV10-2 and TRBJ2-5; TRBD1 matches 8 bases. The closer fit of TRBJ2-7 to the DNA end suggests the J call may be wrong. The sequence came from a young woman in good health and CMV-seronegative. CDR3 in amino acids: CASSGAGTGSYEQYF. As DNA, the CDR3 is TGCGCCAGCAGTGGAGCCGGGACAGGTAGCTACGAGCAGTACTTC.